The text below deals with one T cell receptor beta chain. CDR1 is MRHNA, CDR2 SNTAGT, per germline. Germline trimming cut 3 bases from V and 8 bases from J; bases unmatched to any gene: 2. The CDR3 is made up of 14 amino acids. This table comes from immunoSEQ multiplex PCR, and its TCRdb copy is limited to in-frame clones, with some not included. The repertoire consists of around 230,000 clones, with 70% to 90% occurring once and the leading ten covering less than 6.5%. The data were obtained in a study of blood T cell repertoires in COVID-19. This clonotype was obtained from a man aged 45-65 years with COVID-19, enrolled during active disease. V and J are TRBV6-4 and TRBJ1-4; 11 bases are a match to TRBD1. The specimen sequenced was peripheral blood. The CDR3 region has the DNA TGTGCCAGCAGTGAGGGACAGGGGGACGAAAAACTGTTTTTT. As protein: CASSEGQGDEKLFF.